This TCR beta chain derives from a study of molecular identifiers for immune sequencing clone quantification. With listed TCR primers and previously described methods, bulk TCR libraries were prepared. TCRdb re-called the PCR reads with MiXCR, one entry per CDR3 protein. The data contain a few hundred thousand distinct CDR3 sequences, roughly 23% of them singletons. This clonotype was picked up a small number of times. Germline CDR1 and CDR2: KGHSH and LQKENI. The CDR3 runs to 13 residues. V was shortened by 3 bases and J by 3 bases, with 8 bases between the two germline ends. The chain is built from TRBV18 and TRBJ1-1; no reliable D call. The source is a human donor in good health. Some libraries in this study had Jurkat cell RNA spiked in. Material for sequencing was naive CD8+ T cells from blood, with Jurkat cell RNA spiked in. Subset: FACS-sorted CD8+CD4-CCR7+CD45RA+ naive T cells. Here the CDR3 reads CASSPYADTEAFF. CDR3 in DNA: TGTGCCAGCTCACCTTATGCGGACACTGAAGCTTTCTTT.